The clone carrying this T cell receptor (beta chain) is judged medium-sized. The data originate from a study of OX40 agonist ivuxolimab in advanced cancers. Using immunoSEQ multiplex PCR, the repertoire was profiled, and TCRdb retains in-frame clones only, with some absent. The data show some 32,000 clones, with 65% to 85% seen just once and approximately 21% held by the top ten. The origin of this receptor is an adult with an advanced solid tumor such as melanoma, head and neck, liver or kidney cancer. Source: CD4+ or CD8+ T cells sorted from blood, taken in a trial of the OX40 agonist ivuxolimab.

The CDR3 sequence is CASSPEGSNTGELFF. In DNA, the CDR3 is TGTGCCAGCAGCCCAGAGGGGTCAAACACCGGGGAGCTGTTTTTT. The chain is built from TRBV9 and TRBJ2-2; D may correspond to TRBD1 or TRBD2 (5 bases each). Germline V gene sequence: CDR1 SGDLS, CDR2 YYNGEE. The CDR3 is 15 amino acids. V lost 4 bases and J lost 2, with 12 bases in between.